The clone carrying this TCR beta chain was seen a few times. Its antigen remains unidentified. This entry comes from a study of beta chain features in type 1 diabetes. For the study at large: Across the samples, 100 million to 130 million sorted cells were examined in total. Notes on the study in general: A moderate, significant TCRB CDR3 shortening appeared in type 1 diabetes across four CD4+ subsets. Relative to healthy donors, patients appeared to have naive, central memory and Treg TCRB repertoires that were more similar.

As every portion of the isolated RNA was reverse transcribed, the sequencing read expressed TCRB transcripts. Sequencing was performed with immunoSEQ multiplex PCR; in TCRdb, only in-frame clones are kept and a portion is missing. The table lists about 650,000 clones, around 12% of them singletons. There are 12 residues in the CDR3. V lost 5 bases to trimming and J lost 9 bases; unmatched junction nucleotides: 4. Germline loops: CDR1 LGHNT, CDR2 FRNRAP. This receptor was taken from a man aged 25-45 years with type 1 diabetes. Sequencing used naive CD4+ T cells from blood. V gene TRBV12-5 combines with J gene TRBJ2-1, with 7 positions matching TRBD1. The DNA for the CDR3 is TGTGCTAGTGGTCCAGCAGGGGGTGAGCAGTTCTTC. Its translation is CASGPAGGEQFF.